A selection of T cell receptor beta chains follows, all from one sample in a study of CD8+CD57+ T cells in acquired aplastic anemia. A single record per CDR3 protein comes from TCRdb applying MiXCR to the reads. Of around 170,000 distinct CDR3 sequences listed, under 55% are singletons. The sequencing input was sorted CD4+, CD8+, or CD8+CD57+ T cells (not recorded which) from PBMCs. These receptors were collected from a human donor with aplastic anemia. CDR3s include the opening cysteine and the closing phenylalanine or tryptophan. The D gene is left open where the match is weak. A clone size is listed for some rows: how often the clone was seen (once, few, many), or a class if it is expanded.

V	size	J	D	CDR3	DNA
TRBV12-5	NA	TRBJ2-7	TRBD2	CASGLVLLAGGSSYEQYF	TGTGCTAGTGGTTTGGTACTACTAGCGGGAGGGAGCTCCTACGAGCAGTACTTC
TRBV29-1	NA	TRBJ2-3	NA	CSVEEGTDTQYF	TGCAGCGTTGAAGAGGGCACAGATACGCAGTATTTT
TRBV28	few	TRBJ2-1	NA	CASSLQLALGDEQFF	TGTGCCAGCAGTTTACAGCTAGCGCTGGGGGATGAGCAGTTCTTC
TRBV20-1	many	TRBJ2-7	TRBD2	CSARDILGLGYEQYF	TGCAGTGCTAGAGATATCCTGGGACTAGGCTACGAGCAGTACTTC
TRBV12-3/TRBV12-4	few	TRBJ2-7	TRBD2	CASSLPAGAGGEQYF	TGTGCCAGCAGTTTACCAGCGGGAGCGGGCGGGGAGCAGTACTTC
TRBV7-8	many	TRBJ2-7	NA	CASKLGGDEQYF	TGTGCCAGCAAACTTGGCGGGGACGAGCAGTACTTC
TRBV30	few	TRBJ2-5	NA	CAWSIGIQETQYF	TGTGCCTGGAGTATCGGGATCCAAGAGACCCAGTACTTC
TRBV29-1	many	TRBJ2-1	TRBD2	CSVDSSTWEGTPPNEQFF	TGCAGCGTTGATAGTTCAACTTGGGAGGGGACCCCCCCCAATGAGCAGTTCTTC
TRBV7-2	NA	TRBJ2-7	NA	CASSLGGQYF	TGTGCCAGCAGCTTAGGCGGGCAGTACTTC
TRBV5-1	NA	TRBJ2-3	TRBD2	CASSFLAGDTQYF	TGCGCCAGCAGCTTCCTAGCGGGAGATACGCAGTATTTT
TRBV4-2	NA	TRBJ2-3	NA	CASSQGGGSTDTQYF	TGTGCCAGCAGCCAGGGGGGAGGCTCCACAGATACGCAGTATTTT
TRBV5-1	many	TRBJ2-2	TRBD1	CASSLNTDRVTTGELFF	TGCGCCAGCAGCCTTAACACGGACAGGGTAACGACCGGGGAGCTGTTTTTT
TRBV2	few	TRBJ1-1	NA	CASSGGSTTEAFF	TGTGCCAGCAGTGGGGGCTCCACCACTGAAGCTTTCTTT
TRBV11-2	many	TRBJ2-3	NA	CASSLDLLITDTQYF	TGTGCCAGCAGCTTAGATTTACTGATTACAGATACGCAGTATTTT
TRBV4-1	NA	TRBJ1-2	NA	CASSQSLPGGRAWYGYTF	TGCGCCAGCAGCCAATCCCTCCCCGGGGGCAGGGCTTGGTATGGCTACACCTTC
TRBV29-1	few	TRBJ2-7	TRBD1	CSVAIRTGAYEQYF	TGCAGCGTCGCGATCCGGACAGGGGCCTACGAGCAGTACTTC
TRBV7-2	few	TRBJ2-5	NA	CASSPTGTQYF	TGTGCCAGCAGCCCCACGGGGACCCAGTACTTC
TRBV6-1	many	TRBJ2-7	NA	CASSEIGSSYEQYF	TGTGCCAGCAGTGAGATTGGCAGCTCCTACGAGCAGTACTTC
TRBV24-1	few	TRBJ1-5	NA	CATSDLISNQPQHF	TGTGCCACCAGTGATTTGATTAGCAATCAGCCCCAGCATTTT
TRBV20-1	many	TRBJ2-1	NA	CSAATSRAEAYNEQFF	TGCAGTGCCGCTACCTCTAGGGCGGAAGCCTACAATGAGCAGTTCTTC
TRBV2	NA	TRBJ2-5	NA	CASSEWVETQYF	TGTGCCAGCAGTGAATGGGTGGAGACCCAGTACTTC
TRBV5-6	NA	TRBJ2-7	NA	CASSLERVEQYF	TGTGCCAGCAGCTTGGAGAGAGTCGAGCAGTACTTC
TRBV25-1	NA	TRBJ2-1	NA	CASSELGVEQFF	TGTGCCAGCAGTGAACTAGGAGTTGAGCAGTTCTTC
TRBV5-1	NA	TRBJ2-7	NA	CASSRDYERDEQYF	TGCGCCAGCAGCCGCGACTACGAGCGAGACGAGCAGTACTTC
TRBV7-9	NA	TRBJ2-7	NA	CASSSTVGTYEQYF	TGTGCCAGCAGCTCGACCGTTGGGACTTACGAGCAGTACTTC
TRBV24-1	NA	TRBJ1-1	NA	CATRDSTEAFF	TGTGCCACCAGGGACAGTACTGAAGCTTTCTTT
TRBV27	NA	TRBJ1-1	NA	CASSFFPSPRDERAFF	TGTGCCAGCAGTTTCTTCCCATCTCCCAGGGACGAGAGAGCTTTCTTT
TRBV5-4	many	TRBJ1-1	TRBD1	CASSLDRGHTEAFF	TGTGCCAGCAGCTTGGACAGGGGGCACACTGAAGCTTTCTTT
TRBV7-2	NA	TRBJ1-1	NA	CASSPYNTEPFF	TGCGCCAGCAGCCCCTACAACACTGAACCTTTCTTT
TRBV7-6	NA	TRBJ1-1	NA	CASSLSRDIGTEAFF	TGTGCCAGCAGCTTATCCCGGGACATAGGCACTGAAGCTTTCTTT
TRBV7-2	many	TRBJ1-1	NA	CASSFLGTLENTEAFF	TGTGCCAGCAGCTTCCTGGGGACCCTTGAGAACACTGAAGCTTTCTTT
TRBV11-1	many	TRBJ1-1	NA	CASSFGRTPEAFF	TGTGCCAGCAGCTTCGGCAGGACCCCTGAAGCTTTCTTT
TRBV11-2	many	TRBJ2-7	TRBD2	CASSSLAGGRNEQYF	TGTGCCAGCAGCTCCTTAGCGGGAGGGAGAAACGAGCAGTACTTC
TRBV24-1	many	TRBJ2-1	NA	CATSDLSHRAPGGSYNEQFF	TGTGCCACCAGTGATTTATCCCACAGGGCCCCAGGTGGATCCTACAATGAGCAGTTCTTC
TRBV7-6	NA	TRBJ2-5	TRBD2	CASRKTGTSDWETQYF	TGTGCTAGCAGAAAGACCGGGACTAGCGACTGGGAGACCCAGTACTTC
TRBV6-5	many	TRBJ2-7	TRBD2	CASSSRTSGKYEQYF	TGTGCCAGCAGTTCAAGGACTAGCGGGAAATACGAGCAGTACTTC
TRBV11-2	many	TRBJ2-7	TRBD2	CASSLDRTSGRLYEQYF	TGTGCCAGCAGCTTAGACAGGACTAGCGGTCGGCTGTACGAGCAGTACTTC
TRBV20-1	many	TRBJ1-1	NA	CSATGSNLEAFF	TGCAGTGCTACCGGGAGCAACTTAGAAGCTTTCTTT
TRBV29-1	many	TRBJ1-2	TRBD1	CSVAGQGFYGYTF	TGCAGCGTTGCCGGACAGGGTTTCTATGGCTACACCTTC
TRBV15	many	TRBJ1-3	NA	CATSRDRGSGNTIYF	TGTGCCACCAGCAGAGATCGGGGGTCTGGAAACACCATATATTTT
TRBV5-5	many	TRBJ2-3	TRBD1	CASSLGGQGGPDTQYF	TGTGCCAGCAGCTTGGGGGGACAGGGCGGCCCTGATACGCAGTATTTT
TRBV3-1	NA	TRBJ1-5	NA	CASSQNGLTVCQPQHF	TGTGCCAGCAGCCAAAATGGCTTGACAGTTTGTCAGCCCCAGCATTTT
TRBV10-3	once	TRBJ2-7	NA	CAISEGGRGATDSYEQCF	TGTGCCATCAGTGAAGGGGGAAGGGGGGCTACGGACTCCTACGAGCAGTGCTTC
TRBV10-2	NA	TRBJ2-1	NA	CATPGGNHNEQFF	TGCGCCACCCCTGGCGGCAATCACAATGAGCAGTTCTTC
TRBV19	NA	TRBJ2-7	NA	CASSPRAQGGYEQYF	TGTGCCAGTAGTCCGCGGGCCCAGGGAGGCTACGAGCAGTACTTC
TRBV7-9	NA	TRBJ1-2	NA	CASSILSGGYTF	TGTGCCAGCAGTATTTTGAGCGGCGGCTACACCTTC
TRBV20-1	NA	TRBJ2-7	TRBD2	CSAKRDTRDEQYF	TGCAGTGCCAAGCGGGATACTAGGGACGAGCAGTACTTC
TRBV5-1	many	TRBJ2-7	TRBD2	CASSAGLDDEQYF	TGCGCCAGCAGCGCGGGACTAGATGACGAGCAGTACTTC
TRBV29-1	NA	TRBJ2-7	TRBD2	CSVRLAGGAYEQYF	TGCAGCGTTCGACTAGCGGGAGGCGCCTACGAGCAGTACTTC
TRBV6-1	many	TRBJ2-1	TRBD2	CASRLADYNEQFF	TGTGCCAGCCGGCTAGCGGACTACAATGAGCAGTTCTTC
TRBV20-1	NA	TRBJ2-2	NA	CSASIPANTGELFF	TGCAGTGCTAGTATTCCCGCGAACACCGGGGAGCTGTTTTTT
TRBV2	few	TRBJ2-6	TRBD1	CASRLGTVFPGANVLTF	TGTGCCAGCAGGCTCGGGACAGTCTTTCCTGGGGCCAACGTCCTGACTTTC
TRBV25-1	NA	TRBJ1-1	NA	CASSGFDRTNTEAFF	TGTGCCAGCAGTGGATTTGACAGAACGAACACTGAAGCTTTCTTT
TRBV28	NA	TRBJ1-2	NA	CASTSFRQNYGYTF	TGTGCCAGCACCTCCTTTCGGCAGAACTATGGCTACACCTTC
TRBV19	NA	TRBJ1-1	NA	CASSIDLGAFF	TGTGCCAGTAGTATAGACCTGGGAGCTTTCTTT
TRBV10-1	NA	TRBJ2-7	NA	CASLRGEQYF	TGCGCCAGCCTTAGAGGCGAGCAGTACTTC
TRBV28	NA	TRBJ2-3	TRBD2	CASSPVDSGSTDTQYF	TGTGCCAGCAGCCCAGTGGATAGCGGGTCCACAGATACGCAGTATTTT
TRBV4-2	many	TRBJ2-2	NA	CASSRLVNTGELFF	TGTGCCAGCAGCCGACTAGTGAACACCGGGGAGCTGTTTTTT
TRBV30	NA	TRBJ1-5	TRBD1	CAWSFQGTGGSNSNQPQHF	TGTGCCTGGAGTTTCCAAGGGACAGGGGGATCCAATAGCAATCAGCCCCAGCATTTT
TRBV2	NA	TRBJ1-6	TRBD1	CASSAGQGRSPLHF	TGTGCCAGCAGTGCCGGACAGGGAAGATCACCCCTCCACTTT